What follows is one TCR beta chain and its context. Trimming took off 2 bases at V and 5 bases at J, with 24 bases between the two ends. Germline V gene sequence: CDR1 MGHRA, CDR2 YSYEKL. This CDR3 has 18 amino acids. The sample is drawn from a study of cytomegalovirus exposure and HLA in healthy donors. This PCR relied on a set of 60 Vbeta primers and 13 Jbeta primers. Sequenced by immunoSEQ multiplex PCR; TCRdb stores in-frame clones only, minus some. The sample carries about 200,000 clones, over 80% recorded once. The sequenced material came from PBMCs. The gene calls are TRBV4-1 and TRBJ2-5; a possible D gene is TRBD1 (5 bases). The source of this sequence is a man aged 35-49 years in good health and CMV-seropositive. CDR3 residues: CASSQKGQKAGIGETQYF. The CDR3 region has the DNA TGCGCCAGCAGCCAAAAGGGGCAAAAGGCAGGGATAGGGGAGACCCAGTACTTC.